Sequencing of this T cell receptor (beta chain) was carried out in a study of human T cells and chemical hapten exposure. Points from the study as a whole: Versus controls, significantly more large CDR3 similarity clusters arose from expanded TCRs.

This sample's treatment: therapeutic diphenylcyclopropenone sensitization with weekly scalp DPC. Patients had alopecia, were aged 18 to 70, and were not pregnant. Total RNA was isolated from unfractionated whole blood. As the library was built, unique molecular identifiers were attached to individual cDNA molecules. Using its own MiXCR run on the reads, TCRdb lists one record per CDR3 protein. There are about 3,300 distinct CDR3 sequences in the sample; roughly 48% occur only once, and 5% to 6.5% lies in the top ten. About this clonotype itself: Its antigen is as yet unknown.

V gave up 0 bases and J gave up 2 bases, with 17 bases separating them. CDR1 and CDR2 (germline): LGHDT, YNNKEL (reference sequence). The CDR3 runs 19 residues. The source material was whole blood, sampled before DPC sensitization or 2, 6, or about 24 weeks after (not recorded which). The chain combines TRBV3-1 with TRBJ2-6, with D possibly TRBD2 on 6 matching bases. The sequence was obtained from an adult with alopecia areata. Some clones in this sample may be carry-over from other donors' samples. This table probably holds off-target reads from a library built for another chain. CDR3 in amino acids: CASSQEWGGESAGANVLTF. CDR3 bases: TGTGCCAGCAGCCAAGAATGGGGCGGGGAATCCGCTGGGGCCAACGTCCTGACTTTC.